This entry features one T cell receptor (beta chain) sequence. With 5 bases clipped from V and 8 bases from J, the junction kept 6 bases outside the gene matches. Germline assignment: CDR1 MNHEY and CDR2 SVGAGI. This CDR3 is 15 amino acids long. Assay: immunoSEQ multiplex PCR; the TCRdb copy retains only in-frame clones and omits some. The sample holds fewer than 400,000 clones, around 85% seen once. This record comes from a study of blood T cell repertoires in COVID-19. V gene TRBV6-5 combines with J gene TRBJ2-1, with 13 bases matching TRBD2. Sequencing was done on a sample of PBMCs or T cells enriched from blood (not recorded which). The TCR comes from a woman in her 30s who had been exposed to COVID-19. The CDR3 sequence is CASSKLAGGPDEQFF. The CDR3 coding sequence is TGTGCCAGCAGTAAACTAGCGGGAGGGCCCGATGAGCAGTTCTTC.